The sequence of this T cell receptor beta chain was determined in a study of CD8+ T cells in alopecia areata. Overall study: Percent of scalp involved defined treated patients' severity scores.

General observations from the study: One nonresponder makes the tie between baseline CD8+ expansion and response uncertain.

Treatment indicated: oral pan-JAK inhibitor, 5-10 mg twice daily. Using a FACSAria, the CD4+ and CD8+ T cells were sorted from the PBMCs. This clone was found once. Its specificity is unknown. Germline V gene sequence: CDR1 SGHDN, CDR2 FVKESK. The CDR3 is 15 amino acids. Trimming cost V 5 bases and J 5 bases; bases outside gene matches: 11. Reverse transcription of extracted RNA yielded cDNA, which provided the sequencing template. Measured with immunoSEQ multiplex PCR; TCRdb has only the in-frame clones, and not every one. There are about 200,000 clones in the sample; 60% occur only once, and less than 4% lies in the top ten.

This chain uses TRBV14 with TRBJ2-5; 7 nucleotides align to TRBD2. The sequence derives from a human donor with alopecia areata. This specimen consisted of CD4+ T cells sorted from blood, obtained at week 4, from a patient treated with tofacitinib. The CDR3: CASSTHSGGRETQYF. CDR3 DNA sequence: TGTGCCAGCAGCACCCATTCGGGGGGACGGGAGACCCAGTACTTC.